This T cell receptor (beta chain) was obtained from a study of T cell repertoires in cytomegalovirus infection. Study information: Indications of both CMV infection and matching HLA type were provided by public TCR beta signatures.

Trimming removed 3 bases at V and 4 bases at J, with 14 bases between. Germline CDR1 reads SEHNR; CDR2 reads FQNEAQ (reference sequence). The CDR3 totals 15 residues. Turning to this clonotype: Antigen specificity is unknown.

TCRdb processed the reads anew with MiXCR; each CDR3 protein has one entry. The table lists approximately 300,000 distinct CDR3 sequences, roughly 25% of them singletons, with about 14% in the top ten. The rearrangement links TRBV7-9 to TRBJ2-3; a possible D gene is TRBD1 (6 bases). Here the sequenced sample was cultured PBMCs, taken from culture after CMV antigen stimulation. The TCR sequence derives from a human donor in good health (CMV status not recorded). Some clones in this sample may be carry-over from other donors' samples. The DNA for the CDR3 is TGTGCCAGCAGCTTGGCCAGGGGTCGGGCAGATACGCAGTATTTT. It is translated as CASSLARGRADTQYF.